These T cell receptor beta chains were read from a single sample in a study of blood T cells in healthy people across ages. Via MiXCR, TCRdb re-called the 5' RACE reads, giving one row per CDR3 protein. The sample lists around 870,000 distinct CDR3 sequences, less than 35% occurring once. The source material was blood. These receptors came from an elderly woman in good health. CDR3s include the opening cysteine and the closing phenylalanine or tryptophan. The D gene is left open where the match is weak. Only some rows state a clone size, as once, few, many or a class for expanded clones.

v_call	d_call	clone_size	j_call	cdr3_nt	cdr3_aa
TRBV30	-	-	TRBJ1-1	TGTGCCTGGTCCCATGCTCGGCGGACGAACACTGAAGCTTTCTTT	CAWSHARRTNTEAFF
TRBV7-2	TRBD1	many	TRBJ1-2	TGTGCCAGCAGCTTAGTGAGGACAGGGGGCTCCTATGGCTACACCTTC	CASSLVRTGGSYGYTF
TRBV6-2/TRBV6-3	-	-	TRBJ2-1	TGTGCCGGCCGCCGGACGCAGTATGAGCAGTTCTTC	CAGRRTQYEQFF
TRBV5-1	-	-	TRBJ2-5	TGCGCCAGCAGCTTGGGAGGAGGGAGGATCCAAGAGACCCAGTACTTC	CASSLGGGRIQETQYF
TRBV2	-	-	TRBJ1-5	TGTGCCAGCACCGGGGCCCGGGGGTTGGGGACTAGTCAGCCCCAGCATTTT	CASTGARGLGTSQPQHF
TRBV6-1	-	few	TRBJ2-7	TGTGCCAGCTCTCCGCCACCCCTAAGCTCCTACAATGAGCAGTACTTC	CASSPPPLSSYNEQYF
TRBV6-1	-	-	TRBJ2-7	TGTGCCAGCAGTGAAGACGGACCCTACGAGCAGTACTTC	CASSEDGPYEQYF
TRBV15	-	many	TRBJ2-5	TGTGCCACCAGCAGAGTCGTCAGGGGAGGCGAGACCCAGTACTTC	CATSRVVRGGETQYF
TRBV29-1	TRBD2	many	TRBJ2-1	TGCAGCGTGGGGACTAGCCGGTTTGGTGAGCAGTTCTTC	CSVGTSRFGEQFF
TRBV5-4	-	-	TRBJ2-3	TGTGCCAGCAGCGCCGGCAGCCCGACTTCTCCCACAGATACGCAGTATTTT	CASSAGSPTSPTDTQYF
TRBV5-5	-	few	TRBJ2-2	TGTGCCAGCAGCTTGGAGTATCAGGGGAGCACCGGGGAGCTGTTTTTT	CASSLEYQGSTGELFF
TRBV4-2	-	-	TRBJ1-1	TGTGCCTGCAGCCCCACGACAGGCTCTTCGTCGAACACTGAAGCTTTCTTT	CACSPTTGSSSNTEAFF
TRBV6-5	-	many	TRBJ2-4	TGTGCCAGCAGTTACCGGAGCCCCAAGCCCGGTGGTAGCATGAACATTCAGTACTTC	CASSYRSPKPGGSMNIQYF
TRBV2	-	-	TRBJ1-1	TGTGCCAGCAGAAGGGGGGAGACAGACATGGCTTTCTTT	CASRRGETDMAFF
TRBV20-1	TRBD2	-	TRBJ2-3	TGCAGTGCTAGAGATCGTCCTAGCGGGGCATCAGGTACGCAGTATTTT	CSARDRPSGASGTQYF
TRBV13	-	many	TRBJ2-7	TGTGCCAGCAGCTTAGGCGGGGACGTCTACGAGCAGTACTTC	CASSLGGDVYEQYF
TRBV28	-	-	TRBJ2-1	TGTGCCAGCAGTCCGCTAACAGGAGCGGGCTACAATGAGCAGTTCTTC	CASSPLTGAGYNEQFF
TRBV9	TRBD1	few	TRBJ1-2	TGTGCCAGCAGCTCCTTCCCGGACAGGGGGGTTAACTATGGCTACACCTTC	CASSSFPDRGVNYGYTF
TRBV10-2	-	-	TRBJ2-2	TGCGCCAGCAGTGAGTCGCGTCAAAGGGGGACCGGGGAGCTGTTTTTT	CASSESRQRGTGELFF
TRBV2	-	few	TRBJ1-5	TGTGCCAGCAGTGACTCGGGGGCCTGGGTTCAGCCCCAGCATTTT	CASSDSGAWVQPQHF
TRBV6-5	TRBD2	-	TRBJ2-7	TGTGCCAGCAGTAAGGGGACTAGCGGGGGCAATGAGCAGTACTTC	CASSKGTSGGNEQYF
TRBV7-3	-	-	TRBJ2-5	TGTGCCAGCAGCTTAGAGAACGAAGAGACCCAGTACTTC	CASSLENEETQYF
TRBV7-2	-	-	TRBJ2-5	TGTGCCAGCAGCTTAGTTCCGGCAGGCAGAGGGAATGAGCAGTACTTC	CASSLVPAGRGNEQYF
TRBV29-1	-	many	TRBJ2-3	TGTCTGGGGGGTTCCACAGATACGCAGTATTTT	CLGGSTDTQYF
TRBV6-2/TRBV6-3	-	-	TRBJ2-1	TGTGCCAGCACCCTAGACAGCCAAGAGACCCAGTTCTTC	CASTLDSQETQFF
TRBV3-1	TRBD2	-	TRBJ2-5	TGTGCCAGCAGCCAAGATGGGACTAGCGGACGGAATGAGCAGTACTTC	CASSQDGTSGRNEQYF
TRBV5-6	-	many	TRBJ2-5	TGTGCCAGCAGCTTGAGGGACTGGGAGACCCAGTACTTC	CASSLRDWETQYF
TRBV4-3	-	-	TRBJ2-1	TGCGCCAGCAGCCAAGTGGCCGCCCCCAGCTCCTACAATGAGCAGTTCTTC	CASSQVAAPSSYNEQFF
TRBV10-3	-	-	TRBJ2-5	TGTGCCATCAGTGACGTAGGCCAAGAGACCCAGTACTTC	CAISDVGQETQYF
TRBV11-2	-	many	TRBJ2-1	TGTGCCAGCAGCTTACCAGGGCCCAATGAGCAGTTCTTC	CASSLPGPNEQFF
TRBV14	TRBD1	-	TRBJ2-3	TGTGCCAGCAGCCGAACAGGGGAGACAGATACGCAGTATTTT	CASSRTGETDTQYF
TRBV6-2/TRBV6-3	-	many	TRBJ2-5	TGTGCCAGCAGGAAGCGGGTGAACCGCCAAGAGACCCAGTACTTC	CASRKRVNRQETQYF
TRBV4-3	-	many	TRBJ2-3	TGCGCCAGCAGCCCGGGGGGCGCGGCAGATACGCAGTATTTT	CASSPGGAADTQYF
TRBV6-5	TRBD1	few	TRBJ1-4	TGTGCCAGCAGTTACTCATGGGACAGGGTTTCAACTAATGAAAAACTGTTTTTT	CASSYSWDRVSTNEKLFF
TRBV7-9	-	many	TRBJ2-1	TGTGCCAGCAGCTCCCGGCGGGAAAGCTCCTACAATGAGCAGTTCTTC	CASSSRRESSYNEQFF
TRBV21-1	-	few	TRBJ2-7	TGTGCCAGCAGCTGGTGGGACAGGGTCTACGAGCAGTACTTC	CASSWWDRVYEQYF
TRBV7-6	TRBD2	many	TRBJ2-3	TGTGCCAGCAGCACACAGCGGGGTAGCACAGATACGCAGTATTTT	CASSTQRGSTDTQYF
TRBV7-9	-	-	TRBJ1-1	TGTGCCAGCAGCTTCCGAAGCGCTGAAGCTTTCTTT	CASSFRSAEAFF
TRBV5-5	TRBD2	many	TRBJ2-5	TGCGCCAGCAGCTTGAGGCTAGCGGGAGGTCAAGAGACCCAGTACTTC	CASSLRLAGGQETQYF
TRBV5-6	TRBD1	-	TRBJ2-3	TGTGCCAGCACCCGGGACAGGGGGCCAGATACGCAGTATTTT	CASTRDRGPDTQYF
TRBV7-2	TRBD2	-	TRBJ2-5	TGTGCCAGCAGCTTAGCGTTTCGAGGGACTAGCGGGGGGCCAGAGACCCAGTACTTC	CASSLAFRGTSGGPETQYF
TRBV12-3/TRBV12-4	TRBD1	few	TRBJ2-4	TGTGCCAACAGTACGGACAGGGGAAACATTCGGTACTTC	CANSTDRGNIRYF
TRBV13	TRBD1	few	TRBJ1-4	TGTGCCAGCAGCACCCGGACAGGCGCTGCAACTAATGAAAAACTGTTTTTT	CASSTRTGAATNEKLFF
TRBV7-2	TRBD2	-	TRBJ2-7	TGTGCCGGCAGCTCCCGCCTCACGGGACTAGCAAACCACAATGAGCAGTACTTC	CAGSSRLTGLANHNEQYF
TRBV12-3/TRBV12-4	-	-	TRBJ2-5	TGTGCCAGCAGTTTGTCGGGGATAGAGACCCAGTACTTC	CASSLSGIETQYF
TRBV7-9	-	-	TRBJ1-2	TGTGCCAGCAGCTTTCTTTCCGGGACGGAAGGGGGCTACACCTTC	CASSFLSGTEGGYTF
TRBV4-2	-	many	TRBJ1-5	TGTGCCAGCAGCCAAGTTGGGGAGGGGGTGAGCAATCAGCCCCAGCATTTT	CASSQVGEGVSNQPQHF
TRBV5-1	-	many	TRBJ1-6	TGCGCCAGCAGCTTTGACGGGTATAATTCACCCCTCCACTTT	CASSFDGYNSPLHF
TRBV12-3/TRBV12-4	-	many	TRBJ2-3	TGTGCCAGCAGCCTCCGGGGTGGTACCACAGATACGCAGTATTTT	CASSLRGGTTDTQYF
TRBV7-2	-	-	TRBJ1-6	TGTGCCAGCAGCCCCCCCCCGAGTTCCTATAATTCACCCCTCCACTTT	CASSPPPSSYNSPLHF
TRBV7-2	-	many	TRBJ2-5	TGTGCCAGCAGCCGAGGATTCGGAGTACAAGAGACCCAGTACTTC	CASSRGFGVQETQYF
TRBV7-2	-	many	TRBJ1-2	TGTGCCAGCAGCTTAGGCTCAACGGAAGCTAACTATGGCTACACCTTC	CASSLGSTEANYGYTF
TRBV20-1	-	many	TRBJ2-3	TGCAGTGCTAACAGGGTTGGGGGCACAGATACGCAGTATTTT	CSANRVGGTDTQYF
TRBV20-1	-	few	TRBJ1-2	TGCAGTGCTCAGGAGGGAAGGGGAGGCTACACCTTC	CSAQEGRGGYTF
TRBV3-1	-	-	TRBJ1-2	TGTGCCAGCAGCACGGGACGGTCTTTAGCTAACTATGGCTACACCTTC	CASSTGRSLANYGYTF